This TCR beta chain was identified in a study of blood T cell repertoires in COVID-19. Study information: Collection of acute and convalescent COVID-19 samples took place in the United States, Italy and Spain. T cells, B-cell-depleted T cells, or PBMCs supplied cDNA or gDNA.

Sequenced by immunoSEQ multiplex PCR; TCRdb stores in-frame clones only, minus some. This repertoire shows fewer than 70,000 clones, around 85% found once; its top ten account for approximately 15%. Trimming stripped 5 bases from V and 5 bases from J, with 18 bases between. CDR1 is SNHLY and CDR2 is FYNNEI in the germline V gene. The CDR3 runs 15 residues. This chain joins TRBV2 and TRBJ2-5, with a weak D call TRBD2 (5 bases). This TCR was sampled from a man aged 35-49 years with COVID-19, enrolled during active disease. The sequenced sample was peripheral blood. CDR3 sequence (DNA): TGTGCCAGCAGTCCAAGCGGCAGGACCACGGAGACCCAGTACTTC. Protein: CASSPSGRTTETQYF.